The next 4 T cell receptor beta chains were all read from a single sample in a study of blood T cell repertoires in COVID-19. Produced via immunoSEQ multiplex PCR; TCRdb's table is partial and in-frame only. The data contain some 60,000 clones, around 87% of them singletons. Sequenced material: peripheral blood. The source of these receptors is a man between 65 and 79 years old with acute or convalescent COVID-19.

This clone was counted a single time. The chain carries TRBV6-5 and TRBJ2-1, with 12 bases aligning to TRBD2. This CDR3 spans 16 amino acids. The J segment lost 9 bases and the V segment lost 0 bases, leaving 6 bases of the junction unmatched. Germline V lookup: CDR1 MNHEY, CDR2 SVGAGI. CDR3 sequence (DNA): TGTGCCAGCAGTTACTCGTCGACTAGCGGGGGCGTTGAGCAGTTCTTC. Its translation: CASSYSSTSGGVEQFF.

This clone came up once. The CDR3 DNA reads TGTGCCAGCAGCCAGTCCTCGGGGACTTTCTTT. It encodes CASSQSSGTFF. The chain couples TRBV3-1 (or the pseudogene TRBV3-2) to TRBJ1-1; no firm D call. The length of the CDR3 is 11 residues. Looked up from germline, CDR1 is LGHDT and CDR2 is YNNKEL (reference sequence). Trimming pared 3 bases from V and 12 bases from J, leaving 11 bases between.

The chain employs TRBV7-9 and TRBJ2-5; no definite D call. V lost 5 bases to trimming and J lost 3 bases, with 4 bases between them. Germline V gene lookup returns CDR1 SEHNR and CDR2 FQNEAQ (reference sequence). CDR3 length: 11 amino acids. This CDR3 is CASSDKETQYF. CDR3 bases: TGTGCCAGCAGCGACAAAGAGACCCAGTACTTC.

V is TRBV16 and J is TRBJ1-6; D uncertain. The germline V gene has CDR1 KGHSY and CDR2 FQNENV. Between the trimmed V and J ends, which lost 0 bases and 0 bases, there was a span of 15 bases. The CDR3 is made up of 19 amino acids. CDR3 residues: CASSQSSVRLLSYNSPLHF. Here the CDR3 DNA reads TGTGCCAGCAGCCAATCCTCAGTTCGTCTCCTCTCCTATAATTCACCCCTCCACTTT. The complete variable domain, with remaining parts taken from reference TRBV16 and TRBJ1-6, reads GEEVAQTPKHLVRGEGQKAKLYCAPIKGHSYVFWYQQVLKNEFKFLISFQNENVFDETGMPKERFSAKCLPNSPCSLEIQATKLEDSAVYFCASSQSSVRLLSYNSPLHFGNGTRLTVT.